Following are 18 T cell receptor beta chains from one sample sequenced in a study of cytomegalovirus exposure and HLA in healthy donors. The PCR contained 60 Vbeta and 13 Jbeta primers. Measured with immunoSEQ multiplex PCR; TCRdb has only the in-frame clones, and not every one. This table has roughly 150,000 clones, around 75% appearing once. Material: PBMCs. The source of these receptors is a man aged 18 to 35 in good health and CMV-seropositive.

The V gene is TRBV19, the J gene TRBJ1-4; D is undetermined. Trimming took 7 bases from V and 0 from J, leaving 12 bases between them. Germline V gene data show CDR1 as LNHDA and CDR2 as SQIVND (reference sequence). The CDR3 runs 15 residues. The CDR3 DNA reads TGTGCCAGTACCACTCGCCCTGCAACTAATGAAAAACTGTTTTTT. Its translation: CASTTRPATNEKLFF.

The chain has TRBV6-5 and TRBJ2-3, with D tentatively TRBD2 (6 bases). In germline, CDR1 is MNHEY, CDR2 SVGAGI. Trimming removed 6 bases from V and 2 bases from J, with 9 bases in between. The CDR3 is 13 residues long. CDR3: CASRGGFTDTQYF. As DNA, the CDR3 is TGTGCCAGCAGGGGGGGATTCACAGATACGCAGTATTTT.

The rearrangement links TRBV29-1 to TRBJ1-1; no firm D call. CDR3 size: 12 residues. V was cut by 4 bases and J by 5 bases, with 11 bases left in between. The germline V gene has CDR1 SQVTM and CDR2 ANQGSEA. In DNA form, the CDR3 reads TGCAGCGTTGGATCCTCGGGTACTGAAGCTTTCTTT. Protein product: CSVGSSGTEAFF.

V and J are TRBV9 and TRBJ2-5; 11 nucleotides line up with TRBD2. Losses at the gene ends were 0 bases for V and 2 bases for J; bases not matched to a gene: 6. CDR3 length: 17 residues. Germline values: CDR1 SGDLS, CDR2 YYNGEE. The CDR3 loop reads CASSVGLAGQRQETQYF. For the CDR3, the DNA is TGTGCCAGCAGCGTAGGACTAGCGGGGCAACGGCAAGAGACCCAGTACTTC.

This sequence joins TRBV15 and TRBJ1-4; no clear D. This CDR3 spans 15 amino acids. Germline CDR1 is LNHNV and CDR2 is YYDKDF (reference sequence). The V gene lost 0 bases and the J gene lost 1 base, with 6 bases spanning the gap. The CDR3 spells CATSREAVTNEKLFF. Written as DNA, the CDR3 is TGTGCCACCAGCAGAGAGGCGGTAACTAATGAAAAACTGTTTTTT.

The rearrangement joins TRBV30 to TRBJ2-7; possible D gene TRBD1, 6 bases. The CDR3 has 12 amino acids. Trimming left V 1 base short and J 7 bases short, with 11 bases between. The germline gives CDR1 GTSNPN, CDR2 SVGIG (reference sequence). The DNA of the CDR3 is TGTGCCTGGAGTGGCACAGGGCAAGAGCAGTACGTC. It codes for CAWSGTGQEQYV.

This chain connects TRBV25-1 to TRBJ1-1, with D maybe TRBD1 (6 bases). There are 14 residues in the CDR3. Germline V gene data show CDR1 as MGHDK and CDR2 as SYGVNS. V was pared by 1 base and J by 2 bases, with 8 bases between. The CDR3 DNA follows: TGTGCCAGCAGTGAATGGGGGCGCAACACTGAAGCTTTCTTT. Amino acids: CASSEWGRNTEAFF.

DNA of the CDR3: TGTGCCAGCACCTCAACCCTTACAGGAAACAATGAGCAGTTCTTC. It translates to CASTSTLTGNNEQFF. The chain uses TRBV27 and TRBJ2-1; D is perhaps TRBD1 (5 bases). V lost 7 bases, J lost 5 bases, and 18 bases lay in between. The CDR3 has 15 amino acids. CDR1 and CDR2 (germline): MNHEY, SMNVEV (reference sequence).

The chain is built from TRBV15 and TRBJ2-3; no reliable D call. This CDR3 has 13 residues. Germline V gives CDR1 LNHNV, CDR2 YYDKDF (reference sequence). Trimming removed 1 base at V and 5 bases at J, with 7 bases between. The CDR3 loop is CATSRVLLDTQYF. As DNA, the CDR3 is TGTGCCACCAGCAGAGTTCTATTAGATACGCAGTATTTT. The variable domain in full, with the rest retrieved from reference TRBV15 and TRBJ2-3, is DAMVIQNPRYQVTQFGKPVTLSCSQTLNHNVMYWYQQKSSQAPKLLFHYYDKDFNNEADTPDNFQSRRPNTSFCFLDIRSPGLGDTAMYLCATSRVLLDTQYFGPGTRLTVL.

Many counts were recorded for this clone. The J gene is TRBJ1-2, the V gene TRBV4-1; 8 bases are shared with TRBD1. The V and J ends lost 0 bases and 3 bases, in that order; junction bases with no gene match: 6. The CDR3 is 16 residues long. Germline CDR1 MGHRA, CDR2 YSYEKL. Written as DNA, the CDR3 is TGCGCCAGCAGCCAAGATACCAGGGGGCCATACTATGGCTACACCTTC. Encoded protein: CASSQDTRGPYYGYTF.

This chain connects TRBV5-6 to TRBJ1-2, with D possibly TRBD1 on 5 matching bases. Germline loops: CDR1 SGHDT, CDR2 YYEEEE. The CDR3 extends over 16 amino acids. V was clipped by 0 bases and J by 4 bases, with 16 bases between them. CDR3 in amino acids: CASSLGRGWDPYGYTF. CDR3 bases: TGTGCCAGCAGCTTGGGAAGGGGATGGGATCCCTATGGCTACACCTTC.

The chain couples TRBV7-9 to TRBJ1-4, with 7 bases identical to TRBD1. This CDR3 has 15 amino acids. The V segment lost 5 bases and the J segment 6 bases; nucleotides outside the gene matches: 9. From germline, CDR1 is SEHNR and CDR2 FQNEAQ (reference sequence). For the CDR3, the DNA is TGTGCCAGCAGCCCCGGACAGGTTCACGATGAAAAACTGTTTTTT. It codes for CASSPGQVHDEKLFF. The full variable domain, its missing parts supplied by reference TRBV7-9 and TRBJ1-4, is DTGVSQNPRHKITKRGQNVTFRCDPISEHNRLYWYRQTLGQGPEFLTYFQNEAQLEKSRLLSDRFSAERPKGSFSTLEIQRTEQGDSAMYLCASSPGQVHDEKLFFGSGTQLSVL.

Only a few counts were recorded for this clone. This sequence joins TRBV30 and TRBJ1-4; D may be TRBD1 (6 bases). V lost 1 base to trimming and J lost 3 bases, with 21 bases between them. The germline CDR1 and CDR2 sequences are GTSNPN and SVGIG (reference sequence). The CDR3 sequence is 18 residues long. The CDR3 DNA is TGTGCCTGGAGTGCACCTGGGGGCGGGAGAGGAGCTAATGAAAAACTGTTTTTT. As protein: CAWSAPGGGRGANEKLFF. Looking up the rest from reference TRBV30 and TRBJ1-4 gives the full variable domain: SQTIHQWPATLVQPVGSPLSLECTVEGTSNPNLYWYRQAAGRGLQLLFYSVGIGQISSEVPQNLSASRPQDRQFILSSKKLLLSDSGFYLCAWSAPGGGRGANEKLFFGSGTQLSVL.

This clone was observed a single time. V usage is TRBV30 and J usage is TRBJ2-2; maybe TRBD2 (6 bases). Per germline, CDR1 GTSNPN and CDR2 SVGIG (reference sequence). V was pared by 7 bases and J by 5 bases, with 17 bases between. The CDR3 length is 14 residues. CDR3 sequence (DNA): TGTGCCTCAAGATGGCAGGGAGGTACCGGGGAGCTGTTTTTT. The encoded protein is CASRWQGGTGELFF.

The V call is TRBV28, the J call TRBJ2-2, with D perhaps TRBD1 (6 bases). CDR1 MDHEN and CDR2 SYDVKM come from the germline V gene. The CDR3 length is 15 residues. Trimming stripped 5 bases from V and 7 bases from J, with 17 bases between. In DNA, the CDR3 is TGTGCCAGCAGTCCTCGGGGCAGGGGCGTCGGGGAGCTGTTTTTT. Encoded protein: CASSPRGRGVGELFF.

The CDR3 DNA follows: TGTGCCAGCAGTTCGCCGGGAGATAGGAACACTGAAGCTTTCTTT. Translating it yields CASSSPGDRNTEAFF. The chain uses TRBV6-5 and TRBJ1-1; unclear D gene. Germline V gene lookup returns CDR1 MNHEY and CDR2 SVGAGI. The ends were cut back, 4 bases at V and 1 base at J, with 13 bases in the middle. This CDR3 region has 15 residues.

This clone came up once. CDR3 coding DNA: TGTGCCAGCAGCCTGAGGAGGCAGCCGAACAGGGCAGATACGCAGTATTTT. It yields the protein CASSLRRQPNRADTQYF. The chain joins TRBV5-6 to TRBJ2-3; weak D call: TRBD1 (6 bases). The CDR3 covers 17 residues. Germline V gene lookup returns CDR1 SGHDT and CDR2 YYEEEE. V shed 4 bases and J shed 4 bases, with 22 bases lying between them.

This clone was seen more than once but under ten times. V is TRBV5-1 and J is TRBJ1-3, with 9 bases matching TRBD1. From germline, CDR1 is SGHRS and CDR2 YFSETQ. The CDR3 covers 14 residues. V shed 3 bases, J shed 4 bases, and the junction held 2 bases outside the gene matches. The CDR3 DNA reads TGCGCCAGCAGCTCCGGGACAGGGGGAAACACCATATATTTT. Translated: CASSSGTGGNTIYF.